The 20 T cell receptor beta chains in this list originate from one sample, sequenced in a study of shared clonotypes between healthy human individuals. Measured with immunoSEQ multiplex PCR; TCRdb has only the in-frame clones, and not every one. The sample includes 2,500,000 or so clones, approximately 93% of them seen just once. What was sequenced was naive CD4+ T cells from PBMCs. The sample's subset: CD45RA+ positively selected. The receptors originated from a man between 18 and 29 years old in good health. Some clones in this sample may be carry-over from other donors' samples.

The rearrangement links TRBV18 to TRBJ2-5; perhaps D is TRBD1 or TRBD2 (5 bases each). Trimming took 6 bases from V and 1 from J, leaving 21 bases between them. CDR3 size: 17 residues. The germline V gene has CDR1 KGHSH and CDR2 LQKENI. The CDR3 here is CASSPPGLASPQETQYF. CDR3 coding DNA: TGTGCCAGCTCTCCCCCGGGGCTAGCTTCCCCCCAAGAGACCCAGTACTTC. The full variable domain, with the rest looked up from reference TRBV18 and TRBJ2-5, is NAGVMQNPRHLVRRRGQEARLRCSPMKGHSHVYWYRQLPEEGLKFMVYLQKENIIDESGMPKERFSAEFPKEGPSILRIQQVVRGDSAAYFCASSPPGLASPQETQYFGPGTRLLVL.

The chain links TRBV9 to TRBJ2-7, with 9 bases fitting TRBD1. This CDR3 is built from 16 residues. V shed 4 bases and J 0 bases; nucleotides not matched to a gene: 8. Germline CDR1 is SGDLS and CDR2 is YYNGEE. CDR3 nucleotides: TGTGCCAGCAGCCCGGAGGGGACAGGGTTCTCCTACGAGCAGTACTTC. It translates to CASSPEGTGFSYEQYF.

The chain couples TRBV18 to TRBJ1-1, with D unresolved. This CDR3 contains 15 residues. CDR1 and CDR2 (germline): KGHSH, LQKENI. Trimming left V 2 bases short and J 1 base short, with 11 bases between. CDR3 DNA: TGTGCCAGCTCACCAAGTTGGACCCCGAACACTGAAGCTTTCTTT. It specifies CASSPSWTPNTEAFF.

V and J are TRBV5-1 and TRBJ2-7; D might be TRBD1 (6 bases). The V and J ends lost 2 bases and 4 bases respectively, with 13 bases between them. The germline V gene encodes CDR1 SGHRS and CDR2 YFSETQ. The CDR3 totals 14 residues. This CDR3 is CASSLGQIKYEQYF. The DNA for the CDR3 is TGCGCCAGCAGCTTAGGACAGATCAAGTACGAGCAGTACTTC.

This sequence joins TRBV28 and TRBJ1-2; 7 positions match TRBD1. The V gene end was trimmed by 7 bases and the J gene end by 2 bases; junction bases not matched to a gene: 10. This CDR3 comprises 15 residues. Germline lookup yields CDR1 MDHEN and CDR2 SYDVKM. CDR3 DNA: TGTGCCAGCACTAAGGACAGGAGTTACAACTATGGCTACACCTTC. Amino acids: CASTKDRSYNYGYTF.

The J gene is TRBJ1-1, the V gene TRBV5-4; 8 nucleotides align to TRBD1. With 2 bases clipped from V and 9 bases from J, the junction kept 9 bases outside the gene matches. In germline, CDR1 is SGHNT, CDR2 YYREEE (reference sequence). CDR3 length equals 14 residues. The CDR3 loop is CASSFDQGAQKAFF. The DNA of the CDR3 is TGTGCCAGCAGCTTCGACCAGGGGGCTCAAAAAGCTTTCTTT.

The V gene is TRBV28, the J gene TRBJ2-5; tentative D call: TRBD1 (5 bases). Trimming removed 4 bases from V and 5 bases from J, with 14 bases in between. Germline V lookup: CDR1 MDHEN, CDR2 SYDVKM. This CDR3 contains 14 residues. The DNA for the CDR3 is TGTGCCAGCAGTTCGCCCAGGGTGAGGGAGACCCAGTACTTC. This gives the protein CASSSPRVRETQYF.

This clone occurred once. The chain is built from TRBV19 and TRBJ2-1; possibly TRBD1 for D (5 bases). The V gene lost 5 bases and the J gene lost 1 base, with 12 bases spanning the gap. The CDR3 spans 15 residues. The V gene's germline CDR1 is LNHDA and CDR2 SQIVND (reference sequence). The DNA of the CDR3 is TGTGCCAGTAGTTTGGAAGGGGTTTCCTACAATGAGCAGTTCTTC. Translation gives CASSLEGVSYNEQFF.

The genes are TRBV7-2 and TRBJ2-1, with a tentative D call TRBD1 (5 bases). The germline CDR1 and CDR2 sequences are SGHTA and FQGNSA. V was pared by 1 base and J by 9 bases, with 13 bases between. The CDR3 has 14 amino acids. The CDR3 is CASSLVGVQSEQFF. The CDR3 region has the DNA TGTGCCAGCAGCTTAGTAGGGGTACAATCTGAGCAGTTCTTC.

This clone was recorded once. This rearrangement joins TRBV10-3 to TRBJ2-2; D is perhaps TRBD1 or TRBD2 (5 bases each). The V gene lost 8 bases and the J gene lost 6 bases, with 22 bases spanning the gap. This CDR3 is 16 amino acids long. The germline gives CDR1 ENHRY, CDR2 SYGVKD. CDR3 coding DNA: TGTGCCATCGCCGGGCGGGTCAGCGAGGGACCCGGGGAGCTGTTTTTT. Translation: CAIAGRVSEGPGELFF.

The chain has TRBV5-1 and TRBJ1-3; no clear D. CDR3 length: 16 amino acids. Germline lookup yields CDR1 SGHRS and CDR2 YFSETQ. The germline V and J ends were trimmed by 5 bases and 0 bases, with 15 bases remaining between them. This chain's CDR3 is CASSLFFTDSGNTIYF. The CDR3, as DNA: TGCGCCAGCAGTCTCTTCTTCACAGACTCTGGAAACACCATATATTTT.

The chain carries TRBV7-2 and TRBJ2-5; D uncertain. CDR1 is SGHTA and CDR2 is FQGNSA in the germline V gene. V was shortened by 2 bases and J by 4 bases, with 8 bases between the two germline ends. This CDR3 comprises 13 residues. The DNA for the CDR3 is TGTGCCAGCAGCTTACAGGATTCAGAGACCCAGTACTTC. It specifies CASSLQDSETQYF.

V is TRBV11-2 and J is TRBJ2-2; D is possibly TRBD1 (6 bases). This CDR3 contains 14 residues. The ends were cut back, 4 bases at V and 5 bases at J, with 11 bases in the middle. Germline V lookup: CDR1 SGHAT, CDR2 FQNNGV. The CDR3 DNA follows: TGTGCCAGCAGCTCTCATACAGGGACCGGGGAGCTGTTTTTT. This codes for CASSSHTGTGELFF.

The chain carries TRBV18 and TRBJ1-2, with D possibly TRBD1 on 6 matching bases. Germline-derived CDR1 and CDR2 are KGHSH and LQKENI. Trimming removed 3 bases from V and 8 bases from J, with 16 bases in between. The CDR3 is 14 residues long. The chain's CDR3 is CASSPSGQPLGYTF. DNA of the CDR3: TGTGCCAGCTCACCCTCCGGACAGCCTTTGGGCTACACCTTC.

The rearrangement uses TRBV28 and TRBJ2-7; 7 bases are shared with TRBD1. Germline CDR1 is MDHEN and CDR2 is SYDVKM. The V segment lost 5 bases and the J segment 0 bases; nucleotides outside the gene matches: 4. The CDR3 covers 14 residues. CDR3 bases: TGTGCCAGCAGTATAGGGACAGTCTCCTACGAGCAGTACTTC. Its translation is CASSIGTVSYEQYF.

The gene calls are TRBV2 and TRBJ2-1, with TRBD2 matching over 9 bases. J gave up 0 bases and V 7 bases, and 4 bases lay outside the gene matches. CDR1 and CDR2 from the germline V gene are SNHLY and FYNNEI. This CDR3 has 15 residues. The CDR3 sequence is CASTLTSGSYNEQFF. CDR3 nucleotide sequence: TGTGCCAGCACCCTGACTAGCGGCTCCTACAATGAGCAGTTCTTC.

V gene TRBV6-5 combines with J gene TRBJ2-2, with D unclear. The CDR3 has 14 residues. Per germline, CDR1 MNHEY and CDR2 SVGAGI. Trimming took 2 bases from V and 5 from J, leaving 9 bases between them. The CDR3 loop is CASSYVAGTGELFF. CDR3 nucleotide sequence: TGTGCCAGCAGTTACGTGGCCGGGACCGGGGAGCTGTTTTTT.

The rearrangement links TRBV28 to TRBJ1-1; TRBD1 aligns across 9 bases. Germline V gene data show CDR1 as MDHEN and CDR2 as SYDVKM. With V trimmed by 7 bases and J by 10 bases, 16 bases remained unmatched. The CDR3 spans 15 residues. The CDR3 bases are TGTGCCAGCACACCTCCGACAGGGGGAAGGAAAAGAGCTTTCTTT. Its protein product is CASTPPTGGRKRAFF.

The rearrangement joins TRBV5-4 to TRBJ2-7; 7 positions match TRBD2. CDR1 SGHNT and CDR2 YYREEE come from the germline V gene (reference sequence). This CDR3 has 13 amino acids. The J segment lost 7 bases and the V segment lost 2 bases, leaving 6 bases of the junction unmatched. The CDR3 here is CASSLAAGGEQYF. CDR3 nucleotide sequence: TGTGCCAGCAGCTTAGCAGCCGGGGGGGAGCAGTACTTC.

The rearrangement uses TRBV27 and TRBJ2-1, with D possibly matching TRBD2 (5 bases). V was pared by 2 bases and J by 9 bases, with 17 bases between. Germline assignment: CDR1 MNHEY and CDR2 SMNVEV (reference sequence). The CDR3 is made up of 15 amino acids. CDR3 region: CASSLLVEGPAEQFF. CDR3 DNA: TGTGCCAGCAGTTTACTCGTCGAGGGCCCGGCTGAGCAGTTCTTC.